These 30 T cell receptor beta chains originate from one sample sequenced in a study of regulatory T cells in long-lasting Graves disease. Described time point: newly diagnosed GD, antithyroid drugs for less than 3 months. After RNA was extracted from PBMCs, the TCR library was made from it. Arm-PCR of CDR3 regions and iRepertoire HTBI primers were used to build TCR beta libraries. TCRdb reprocessed the multiplex PCR reads via MiXCR and lists one record per CDR3 protein. The sample yields about 420,000 distinct CDR3 sequences, less than 20% seen once. The data were also submitted as part of a second study, on T cells in Graves' hyperthyroidism and ophthalmopathy.

Sequencing was performed on peripheral blood mononuclear cells (PBMCs), taken at new diagnosis, from a patient treated with antithyroid drugs. The source is a woman aged 18-29 years with Graves disease.

About this clonotype itself: A read error may produce the germline difference seen at one junction end. This rearrangement joins TRBV15 to TRBJ2-7; 7 bases match TRBD2. Per germline, CDR1 LNHNV and CDR2 YYDKDF (reference sequence). The CDR3 runs 15 residues. The CDR3 nucleotides are TGTGCCACCAGCAGAGAACGTCGACTAGCTTTTGCGAGGAACTTC. This codes for CATSRERRLAFARNF.

This rearrangement joins TRBV28 to TRBJ2-2; no clear D gene. Trimming left V 7 bases short and J 5 bases short, with 8 bases between. Looked up from germline, CDR1 is MDHEN and CDR2 is SYDVKM. The CDR3 consists of 12 residues. CDR3 sequence: CASTVETGELFF. As DNA, the CDR3 is TGTGCCAGCACCGTGGAGACCGGGGAGCTGTTTTTT.

This clonotype was counted only a few times. The chain joins TRBV19 to TRBJ2-3; D possibly uses TRBD1 or TRBD2 (5 bases each). CDR1 and CDR2 from the germline V gene are LNHDA and SQIVND (reference sequence). V was clipped by 2 bases and J by 4 bases, with 13 bases between them. CDR3 length: 15 residues. The CDR3 nucleotides read TGTGCCAGTAGTATATCGGGGCCCAGTCCAGATACGCAGTATTTT. Its translation: CASSISGPSPDTQYF.

This clonotype was counted once. The chain employs TRBV6-1 and TRBJ1-6, with D possibly being TRBD1 (6 bases). The germline V gene encodes CDR1 MNHNS and CDR2 SASEGT. The CDR3 spans 15 residues. V was shortened by 7 bases and J by 10 bases, with 20 bases between the two germline ends. CDR3 coding DNA: TGTGCCAGCAATTTATCAGGGGAGCTGGGCTCACCCCTCCACTTT. Encoded protein: CASNLSGELGSPLHF.

The chain couples TRBV6-2 or TRBV6-3 to TRBJ1-2; D perhaps matches TRBD1 (5 bases). V was clipped by 2 bases and J by 2 bases, with 12 bases between them. The CDR3 length is 15 residues. CDR1 is MNHEY, CDR2 SVGEGT, per germline. The CDR3 DNA is TGTGCCAGCAGTTACGGGGCCAGGGAAAACTATGGCTACACCTTC. It translates to CASSYGARENYGYTF.

This clonotype has at least ten counts. The J gene is TRBJ2-3, the V gene TRBV27, with D perhaps being TRBD1 or TRBD2 (5 bases each). CDR1 and CDR2 (germline): MNHEY, SMNVEV (reference sequence). CDR3 length equals 13 residues. The V end was cut by 2 bases, the J end by 9 bases, with 12 bases between. CDR3 bases: TGTGCCAGCAGTTTAGGGGCGGGTATGACGCAGTATTTT. Protein product: CASSLGAGMTQYF.

This clonotype was observed many times. CDR3: CASSPPVRAEAFF. CDR3 DNA sequence: TGTGCCAGCTCACCACCCGTTAGGGCTGAAGCTTTCTTT. The chain recombines TRBV18 with TRBJ1-1; D call uncertain. V gave up 0 bases and J gave up 6 bases, with 8 bases separating them. Germline V gene sequence: CDR1 KGHSH, CDR2 LQKENI. This CDR3 spans 13 amino acids.

V is TRBV6-2 or TRBV6-3 and J is TRBJ2-1, with D hard to call. CDR3 size: 15 residues. Germline loops: CDR1 MNHEY, CDR2 SVGEGT. Trimming pared 3 bases from V and 0 bases from J, leaving 9 bases between. The CDR3 loop is CASSYTPSSYNEQFF. The CDR3 coding sequence is TGTGCCAGCAGTTATACACCGAGCTCCTACAATGAGCAGTTCTTC.

This clonotype was counted many times. The chain couples TRBV2 to TRBJ2-3; D is unclear. Per germline, CDR1 SNHLY and CDR2 FYNNEI. This CDR3 comprises 15 residues. V gave up 5 bases and J gave up 3 bases, with 15 bases separating them. The CDR3 protein is CASSLTIVSTDTQYF. In DNA form, the CDR3 reads TGTGCCAGCAGTCTGACAATCGTCTCAACAGATACGCAGTATTTT.

This clonotype was observed at least ten times. This chain connects TRBV9 to TRBJ2-5; the match to TRBD2 covers 14 bases. The trim removed 1 base at V and 2 bases at J, leaving 10 bases unmatched. CDR3 length equals 19 residues. Germline loops: CDR1 SGDLS, CDR2 YYNGEE. The CDR3 bases are TGTGCCAGCAGCGTAAGAGGACTAGCGGGAGGCCCCGGGCAAGAGACCCAGTACTTC. Its protein product is CASSVRGLAGGPGQETQYF.

This clonotype has a count of ten or more. The chain employs TRBV6-2 or TRBV6-3 and TRBJ1-1, with unresolved D. CDR1 MNHEY and CDR2 SVGEGT come from the germline V gene. This CDR3 region has 14 residues. Trimming took 0 bases from V and 0 from J, leaving 5 bases between them. DNA of the CDR3: TGTGCCAGCAGTTACTCATTTATGAACACTGAAGCTTTCTTT. This translates into CASSYSFMNTEAFF.

This clonotype was counted between two and nine times. The chain is built from TRBV2 and TRBJ2-2; tentatively, D is TRBD2 (5 bases). Germline V gives CDR1 SNHLY, CDR2 FYNNEI. The V gene lost 9 bases and the J gene lost 4 bases, with 15 bases spanning the gap. This CDR3 has 14 residues. CDR3 region: CASRLAVRTGELFF. DNA of the CDR3: TGTGCCAGTAGGCTAGCTGTCCGCACCGGGGAGCTGTTTTTT. Full variable domain (outside the CDR3, taken from reference TRBV2 and TRBJ2-2): EPEVTQTPSHQVTQMGQEVILRCVPISNHLYFYWYRQILGQKVEFLVSFYNNEISEKSEIFDDQFSVERPDGSNFTLKIRSTKLEDSAMYFCASRLAVRTGELFFGEGSRLTVL.

This clonotype showed up just a few times. The V and J genes are TRBV7-2 and TRBJ2-1; D is unclear. This CDR3 has 12 residues. The V and J ends lost 5 bases and 10 bases respectively, with 12 bases between them. Germline CDR1 reads SGHTA; CDR2 reads FQGNSA. CDR3 nucleotide sequence: TGTGCCAGCAGCCCCCCCATCCTGGAGCAGTTCTTC. It codes for CASSPPILEQFF.

There are many counts of this clonotype. This chain links TRBV5-1 with TRBJ2-7; D tentatively reads TRBD1 or TRBD2 (5 bases each). This CDR3 spans 14 amino acids. CDR1 is SGHRS and CDR2 is YFSETQ in the germline V gene. Trimming shortened V by 2 bases and J by 7 bases, and 16 bases separated the two germline ends. CDR3 region: CASSLQEPRGEQYF. In nucleotides, the CDR3 is TGCGCCAGCAGCTTACAGGAGCCTAGAGGGGAGCAGTACTTC.

This clonotype was counted many times. The gene calls are TRBV2 and TRBJ2-7; D is ambiguous. With 8 bases removed from V and 3 bases from J, the gap between germline ends came to 14 bases. The germline V gene encodes CDR1 SNHLY and CDR2 FYNNEI. This CDR3 region has 13 residues. CDR3 nucleotide sequence: TGTGCCAGCTCACGGACCCGAAACTACGAGCAGTACTTC. It yields the protein CASSRTRNYEQYF.

This clonotype was observed many times. The CDR3 nucleotides read TGTGCCAGCAGTTCCACGGCCTCCGAGCAGTACTTC. This gives the protein CASSSTASEQYF. V usage is TRBV11-3 and J usage is TRBJ2-7; D ambiguous. This CDR3 comprises 12 residues. Per the germline V gene, CDR1 is SGHNT and CDR2 is YENEEA. Trimming removed 6 bases from V and 6 bases from J, with 12 bases in between.

The V call is TRBV18, the J call TRBJ2-1; TRBD2 matches at 11 bases. V was pared by 5 bases and J by 5 bases, with 14 bases of the junction left unmatched. Germline-derived CDR1 and CDR2 are KGHSH and LQKENI. This CDR3 comprises 18 residues. For the CDR3, the DNA is TGTGCCAGCTCATTCGCAAGAGGGACTAGCGGTTATAACAATGAGCAGTTCTTC. Translating it yields CASSFARGTSGYNNEQFF.

This clonotype showed up many times. The chain couples TRBV7-9 to TRBJ2-3; D unclear. Germline CDR1 is SEHNR and CDR2 is FQNEAQ (reference sequence). V was shortened by 5 bases and J by 2 bases, with 14 bases between the two germline ends. The CDR3 loop spans 15 amino acids. DNA for the CDR3: TGTGCCAGCAGCGCGAGTCCAAAGCACACAGATACGCAGTATTTT. It yields the protein CASSASPKHTDTQYF.

Only a few counts were recorded for this clonotype. The chain recombines TRBV7-9 with TRBJ2-3; the D call may be TRBD1 or TRBD2 (5 bases each). The CDR3 loop spans 15 amino acids. Trimming removed 4 bases at V and 4 bases at J, with 15 bases between. Germline V gene sequence: CDR1 SEHNR, CDR2 FQNEAQ (reference sequence). CDR3 DNA: TGTGCCAGCAGCTCCAAAGGCCTGGGGGCAGATACGCAGTATTTT. This translates into CASSSKGLGADTQYF.

This clonotype was seen only a few times. This chain joins TRBV7-3 and TRBJ1-1, with unresolved D. This CDR3 has 14 residues. Germline CDR1 is SGHTA and CDR2 is FQGTGA. The V and J ends lost 5 bases and 2 bases respectively, with 12 bases between them. CDR3 region: CASSPDGENTEAFF. CDR3 in DNA: TGTGCCAGCAGCCCAGATGGGGAAAACACTGAAGCTTTCTTT.

About this clonotype itself: Germline is not matched at one junction end, which may reflect a read error. This chain joins TRBV2 and TRBJ2-3; D possibly matches TRBD1 or TRBD2 (6 bases each). Germline assignment: CDR1 SNHLY and CDR2 FYNNEI. This CDR3 comprises 14 residues. The CDR3 sequence: CASSDQSTVQGGHF. In DNA form, the CDR3 reads TGTGCCAGCAGTGACCAAAGCACAGTACAAGGGGGGCATTTT.

This clonotype was detected many times. The chain joins TRBV28 to TRBJ1-4; 8 bases fit TRBD1. V trimming: 5 bases; J trimming: 8 bases; junction bases outside the gene matches: 10. The germline CDR1 and CDR2 sequences are MDHEN and SYDVKM. The CDR3 is made up of 15 amino acids. The CDR3 region has the DNA TGTGCCAGCAGTGCACCCTGGACAGGGCGGGAAAAACTGTTTTTT. This gives the protein CASSAPWTGREKLFF.

In regard to this clonotype: A much larger clone sits a single nucleotide away, making a read error possible. The chain employs TRBV18 and TRBJ1-1; TRBD1 might be the D (5 bases). The CDR3 is 14 amino acids. Germline CDR1 reads KGHSH; CDR2 reads LQKENI. The V end lost 4 bases, the J end lost 6 bases, and 15 bases lay between the germline ends. The CDR3 region has the DNA TGTGCCAGCTCACAAGGGGCCGGCTGGGCTGAAGCTTTCTTT. Translation gives CASSQGAGWAEAFF.

Only a few counts were recorded for this clonotype. The V gene is TRBV6-1, the J gene TRBJ2-1, with TRBD2 identical over 9 bases. This CDR3 spans 12 amino acids. V shed 6 bases, J shed 8 bases, and the junction held 2 bases outside the gene matches. CDR1 is MNHNS and CDR2 is SASEGT in the germline V gene. CDR3 sequence reads: CASRGGGDEQFF. The CDR3 DNA reads as TGTGCCAGCAGGGGCGGGGGGGATGAGCAGTTCTTC.

This clonotype was recorded at least ten times. The rearrangement uses TRBV28 and TRBJ1-1; TRBD1 matches 7 bases. The CDR3 totals 14 residues. Germline CDR1 is MDHEN and CDR2 is SYDVKM. V dropped 1 base and J dropped 3; count of bases not matched to a gene: 2. CDR3 in amino acids: CASSLFDRDTEAFF. DNA of the CDR3: TGTGCCAGCAGTTTATTCGACAGGGACACTGAAGCTTTCTTT.

In this sample, this clonotype turned up many times. Here the CDR3 reads CASSYRAGTVNTEAFF. The CDR3 bases are TGTGCCAGCAGTTACCGGGCCGGGACAGTAAACACTGAAGCTTTCTTT. V gene TRBV6-2 or TRBV6-3 combines with J gene TRBJ1-1; the match to TRBD1 covers 7 bases. The germline gives CDR1 MNHEY, CDR2 SVGEGT. Trimming cost V 2 bases and J 2 bases; bases outside gene matches: 8. This CDR3 spans 16 amino acids.

Many counts were recorded for this clonotype. V gene TRBV20-1 combines with J gene TRBJ1-5; D not resolved. Germline values: CDR1 DFQATT, CDR2 SNEGSKA (reference sequence). Trimming took off 7 bases at V and 0 bases at J, with 7 bases between the two ends. This CDR3 spans 12 amino acids. The CDR3, as DNA: TGCAGTGGAACTCATAGCAATCAGCCCCAGCATTTT. This encodes CSGTHSNQPQHF.

This rearrangement joins TRBV19 to TRBJ2-2, with D hard to call. Trimming stripped 3 bases from V and 5 bases from J, with 10 bases between. CDR3 size: 14 residues. Germline V gene lookup returns CDR1 LNHDA and CDR2 SQIVND (reference sequence). CDR3 residues: CASSMVLSTGELFF. The CDR3 bases are TGTGCCAGTAGTATGGTGTTATCAACCGGGGAGCTGTTTTTT.

This clonotype has more than one count but fewer than ten. V gene TRBV6-2 or TRBV6-3 combines with J gene TRBJ2-4; D is perhaps TRBD1 or TRBD2 (5 bases each). Trimming took off 5 bases at V and 4 bases at J, with 12 bases between the two ends. The germline V gene encodes CDR1 MNHEY and CDR2 SVGEGT. The CDR3 has 14 residues. The chain's CDR3 is CASSLREGKNIQYF. In nucleotides, the CDR3 is TGTGCCAGCAGTCTCAGAGAGGGGAAAAACATTCAGTACTTC.

This chain connects TRBV11-2 to TRBJ2-7; D remains unclear. V gave up 4 bases and J gave up 6 bases, with 7 bases separating them. Germline values: CDR1 SGHAT, CDR2 FQNNGV. The CDR3 spans 11 residues. In DNA, the CDR3 is TGTGCCAGCAGCTGGTCGGCCGAGCAGTACTTC. Its protein is CASSWSAEQYF.